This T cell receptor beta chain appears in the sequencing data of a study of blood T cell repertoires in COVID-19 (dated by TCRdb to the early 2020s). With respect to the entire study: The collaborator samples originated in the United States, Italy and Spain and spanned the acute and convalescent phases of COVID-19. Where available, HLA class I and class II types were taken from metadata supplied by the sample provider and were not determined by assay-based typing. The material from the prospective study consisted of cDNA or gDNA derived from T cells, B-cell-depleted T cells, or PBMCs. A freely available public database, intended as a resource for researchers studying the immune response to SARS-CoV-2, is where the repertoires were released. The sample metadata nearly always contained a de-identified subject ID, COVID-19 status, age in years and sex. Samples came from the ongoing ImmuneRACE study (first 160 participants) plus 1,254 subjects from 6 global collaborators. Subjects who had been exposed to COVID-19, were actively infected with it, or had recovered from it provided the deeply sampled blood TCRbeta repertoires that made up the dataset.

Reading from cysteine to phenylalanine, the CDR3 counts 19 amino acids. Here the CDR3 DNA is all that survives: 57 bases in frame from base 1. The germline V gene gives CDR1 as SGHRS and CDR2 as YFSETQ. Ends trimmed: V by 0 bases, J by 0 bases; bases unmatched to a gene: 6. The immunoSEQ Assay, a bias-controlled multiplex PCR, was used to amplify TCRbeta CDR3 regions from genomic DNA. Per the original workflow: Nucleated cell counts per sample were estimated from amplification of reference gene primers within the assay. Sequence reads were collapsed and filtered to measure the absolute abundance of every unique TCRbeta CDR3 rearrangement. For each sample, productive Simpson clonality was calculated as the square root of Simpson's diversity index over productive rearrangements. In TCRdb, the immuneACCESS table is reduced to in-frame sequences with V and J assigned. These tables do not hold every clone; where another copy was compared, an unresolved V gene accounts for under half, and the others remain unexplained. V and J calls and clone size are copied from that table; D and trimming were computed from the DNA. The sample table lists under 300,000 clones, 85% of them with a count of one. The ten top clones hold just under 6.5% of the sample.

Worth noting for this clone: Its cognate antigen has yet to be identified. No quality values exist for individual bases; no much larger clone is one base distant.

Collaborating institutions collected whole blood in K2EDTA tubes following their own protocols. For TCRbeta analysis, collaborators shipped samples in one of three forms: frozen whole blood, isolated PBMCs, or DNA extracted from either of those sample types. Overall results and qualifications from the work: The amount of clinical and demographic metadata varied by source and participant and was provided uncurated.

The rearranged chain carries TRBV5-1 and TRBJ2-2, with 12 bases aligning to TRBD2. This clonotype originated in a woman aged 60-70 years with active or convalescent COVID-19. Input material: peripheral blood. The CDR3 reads CASSLGLAGVTPNTGELFF. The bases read TGCGCCAGCAGCTTGGGACTAGCGGGAGTGACCCCGAACACCGGGGAGCTGTTTTTT.